The rows below give T cell receptor beta chains drawn from one sample of a study of blood T cell repertoires in COVID-19. Sequencing was performed with immunoSEQ multiplex PCR; in TCRdb, only in-frame clones are kept and a portion is missing. The sample includes fewer than 250,000 clones, more than 75% of them seen just once. Sequenced material: peripheral blood. The receptors shown here come from a woman aged 55-70 years with COVID-19, enrolled during active disease. The CDR3 runs from the conserved cysteine through the conserved F or W. The order of the fields is J gene, V gene, CDR3 protein.

>TRBJ1-3|TRBV2
CASSETSPGSGNTIYF
>TRBJ1-3|TRBV18
CASSQRGTDVSGNTIYF
>TRBJ2-4|TRBV21-1
CASSKEETKLAKNIQYF
>TRBJ2-1|TRBV7-9
CASSGQGGHEQFF
>TRBJ1-1|TRBV14
CASSHLSNTEAFF
>TRBJ2-1|TRBV7-2
CASSLRLGDNEQFF
>TRBJ1-2|TRBV19
CASSGQVDGGYTF
>TRBJ1-6|TRBV5-1
CASRGEGSSPLHF
>TRBJ2-7|TRBV5-1
CASSRQPAGRAPYEQYF
>TRBJ1-5|TRBV20-1
CSASGTGGDSNQPQHF
>TRBJ1-1|TRBV28
CASSSIGLGGMNTEAFF